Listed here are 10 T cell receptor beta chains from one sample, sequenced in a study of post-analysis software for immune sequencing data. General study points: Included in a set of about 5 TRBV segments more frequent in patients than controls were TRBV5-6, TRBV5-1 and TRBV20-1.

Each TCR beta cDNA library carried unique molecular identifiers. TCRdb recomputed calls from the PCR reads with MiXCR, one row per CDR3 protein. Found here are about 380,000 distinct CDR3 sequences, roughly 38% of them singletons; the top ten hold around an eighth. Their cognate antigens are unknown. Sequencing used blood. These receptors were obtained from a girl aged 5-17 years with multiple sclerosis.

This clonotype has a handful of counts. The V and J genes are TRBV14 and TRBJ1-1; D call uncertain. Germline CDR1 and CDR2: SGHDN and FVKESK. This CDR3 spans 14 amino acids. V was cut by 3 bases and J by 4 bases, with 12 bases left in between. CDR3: CASSHRTGVTEAFF. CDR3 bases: TGTGCCAGCAGCCATCGGACGGGAGTCACTGAAGCTTTCTTT.

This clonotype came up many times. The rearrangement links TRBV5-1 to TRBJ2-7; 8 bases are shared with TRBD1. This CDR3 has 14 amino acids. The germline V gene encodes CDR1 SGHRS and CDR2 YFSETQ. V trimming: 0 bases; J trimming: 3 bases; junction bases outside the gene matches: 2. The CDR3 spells CASSLGGQGYEQYF. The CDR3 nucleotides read TGCGCCAGCAGCTTGGGTGGACAGGGCTACGAGCAGTACTTC.

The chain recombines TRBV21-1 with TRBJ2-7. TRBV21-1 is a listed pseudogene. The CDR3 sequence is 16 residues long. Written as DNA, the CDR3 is TGTGCCAGCAGCAAAGCGCTACAGGGAGACTCCTACGAGCAGTACTTC. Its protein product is CASSKALQGDSYEQYF.

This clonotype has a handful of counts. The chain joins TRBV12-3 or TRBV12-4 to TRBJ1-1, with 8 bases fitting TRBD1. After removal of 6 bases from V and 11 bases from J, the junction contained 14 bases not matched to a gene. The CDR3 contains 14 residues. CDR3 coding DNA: TGTGCCAGCAGCGACATCGGACAGGGATATGAGGCTTTCTTT. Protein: CASSDIGQGYEAFF.

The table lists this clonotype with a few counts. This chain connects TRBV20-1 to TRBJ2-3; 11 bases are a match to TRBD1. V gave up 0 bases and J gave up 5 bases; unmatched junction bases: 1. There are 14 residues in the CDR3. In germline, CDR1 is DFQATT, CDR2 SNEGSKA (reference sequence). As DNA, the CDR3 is TGCAGTGCTAGAGAGGGGACAGGGGGAGATACGCAGTATTTT. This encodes CSAREGTGGDTQYF.

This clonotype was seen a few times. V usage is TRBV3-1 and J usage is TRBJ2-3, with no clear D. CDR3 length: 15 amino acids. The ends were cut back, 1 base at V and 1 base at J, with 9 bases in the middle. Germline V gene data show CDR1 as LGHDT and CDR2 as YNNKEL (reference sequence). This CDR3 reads CASSQGAAGTDTQYF. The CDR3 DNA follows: TGTGCCAGCAGCCAAGGGGCGGCGGGCACAGATACGCAGTATTTT.

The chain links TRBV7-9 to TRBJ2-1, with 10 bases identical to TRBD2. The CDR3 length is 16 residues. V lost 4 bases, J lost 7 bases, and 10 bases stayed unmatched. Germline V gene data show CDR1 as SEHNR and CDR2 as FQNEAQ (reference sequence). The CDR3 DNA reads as TGTGCCAGCAGCTCCCGCACGAGCGGGGGGGCAAATGAGCAGTTCTTC. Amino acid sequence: CASSSRTSGGANEQFF.

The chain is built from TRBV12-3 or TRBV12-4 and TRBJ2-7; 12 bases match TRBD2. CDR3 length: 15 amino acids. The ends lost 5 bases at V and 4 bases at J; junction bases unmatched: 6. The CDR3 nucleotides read TGTGCCAGCAGTGGCTTTGGGACTAGCGGGTACGAGCAGTACTTC. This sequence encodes CASSGFGTSGYEQYF.

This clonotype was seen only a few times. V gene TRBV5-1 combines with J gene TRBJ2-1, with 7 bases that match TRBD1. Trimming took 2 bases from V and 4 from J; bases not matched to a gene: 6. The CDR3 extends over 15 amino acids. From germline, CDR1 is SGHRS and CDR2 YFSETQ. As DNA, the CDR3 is TGCGCCAGCAGCTTTGCACAGGGGCGGTACAATGAGCAGTTCTTC. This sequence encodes CASSFAQGRYNEQFF.

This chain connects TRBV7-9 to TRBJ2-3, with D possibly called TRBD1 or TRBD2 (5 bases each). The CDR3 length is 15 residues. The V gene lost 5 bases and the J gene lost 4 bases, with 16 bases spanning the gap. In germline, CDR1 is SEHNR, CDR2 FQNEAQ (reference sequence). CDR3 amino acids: CASSPSWGSPDTQYF. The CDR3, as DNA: TGTGCCAGCAGCCCCTCCTGGGGGTCCCCAGATACGCAGTATTTT.